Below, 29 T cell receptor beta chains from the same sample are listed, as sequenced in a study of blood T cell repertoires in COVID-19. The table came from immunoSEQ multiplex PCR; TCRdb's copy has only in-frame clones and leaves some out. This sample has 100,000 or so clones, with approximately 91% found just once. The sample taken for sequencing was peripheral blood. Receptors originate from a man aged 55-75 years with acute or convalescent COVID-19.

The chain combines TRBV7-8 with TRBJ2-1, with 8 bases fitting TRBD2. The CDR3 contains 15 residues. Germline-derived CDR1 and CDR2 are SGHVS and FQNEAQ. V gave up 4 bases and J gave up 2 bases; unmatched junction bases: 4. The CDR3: CASSSLADPYNEQFF. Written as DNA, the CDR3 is TGTGCCAGCAGCTCACTAGCGGACCCCTACAATGAGCAGTTCTTC.

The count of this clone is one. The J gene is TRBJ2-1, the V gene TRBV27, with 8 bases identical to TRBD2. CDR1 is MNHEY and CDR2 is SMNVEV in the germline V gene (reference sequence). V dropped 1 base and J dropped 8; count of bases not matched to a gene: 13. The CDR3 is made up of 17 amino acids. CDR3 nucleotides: TGTGCCAGCAGTTTATATCGGGGGACTAGGGGGAGGGATGAGCAGTTCTTC. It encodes CASSLYRGTRGRDEQFF.

CDR3 in amino acids: CASSVGLAASNEQFF. DNA of the CDR3: TGTGCCAGCAGTGTGGGGCTAGCGGCGTCCAATGAGCAGTTCTTC. The chain employs TRBV2 and TRBJ2-1; 7 bases fit TRBD2. There are 15 residues in the CDR3. Germline V CDR1 and CDR2: SNHLY, FYNNEI. Trimming at V came to 4 bases and at J to 6 bases, leaving 9 bases not matched to a gene.

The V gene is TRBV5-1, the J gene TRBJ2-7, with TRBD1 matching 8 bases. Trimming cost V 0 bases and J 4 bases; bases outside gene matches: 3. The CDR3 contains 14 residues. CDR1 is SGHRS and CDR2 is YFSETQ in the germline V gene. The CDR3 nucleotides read TGCGCCAGCAGCTTGGATACAGGGGGTTACGAGCAGTACTTC. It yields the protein CASSLDTGGYEQYF.

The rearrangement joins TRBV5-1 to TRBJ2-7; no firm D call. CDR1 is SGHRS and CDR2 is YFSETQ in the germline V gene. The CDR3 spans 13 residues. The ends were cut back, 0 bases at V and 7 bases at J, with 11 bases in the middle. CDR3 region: CASSLDGAVEQYF. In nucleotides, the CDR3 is TGCGCCAGCAGCTTGGATGGCGCGGTGGAGCAGTACTTC.

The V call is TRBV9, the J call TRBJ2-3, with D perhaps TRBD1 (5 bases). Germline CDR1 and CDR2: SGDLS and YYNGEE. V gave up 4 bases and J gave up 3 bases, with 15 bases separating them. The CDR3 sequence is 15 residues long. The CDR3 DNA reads TGTGCCAGCAGCCGTGGGCAGGGTGGGACAGATACGCAGTATTTT. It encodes CASSRGQGGTDTQYF.

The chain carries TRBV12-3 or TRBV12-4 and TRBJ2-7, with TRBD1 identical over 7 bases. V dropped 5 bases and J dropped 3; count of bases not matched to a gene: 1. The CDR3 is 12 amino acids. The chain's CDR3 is CASSPGGYEQYF. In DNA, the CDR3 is TGTGCCAGCAGTCCAGGGGGCTACGAGCAGTACTTC.

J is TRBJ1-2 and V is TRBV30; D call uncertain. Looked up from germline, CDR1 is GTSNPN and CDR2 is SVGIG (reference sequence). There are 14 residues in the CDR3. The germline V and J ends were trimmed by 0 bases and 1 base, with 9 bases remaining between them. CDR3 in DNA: TGTGCCTGGAGTGTACTAGGAGTTAACTATGGCTACACCTTC. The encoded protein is CAWSVLGVNYGYTF.

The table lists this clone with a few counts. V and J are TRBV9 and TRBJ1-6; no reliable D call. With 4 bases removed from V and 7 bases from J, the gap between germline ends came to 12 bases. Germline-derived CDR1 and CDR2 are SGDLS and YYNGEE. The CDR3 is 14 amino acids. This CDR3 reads CASSTGPENSPLHF. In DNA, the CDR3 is TGTGCCAGCAGCACGGGTCCCGAAAATTCACCCCTCCACTTT.

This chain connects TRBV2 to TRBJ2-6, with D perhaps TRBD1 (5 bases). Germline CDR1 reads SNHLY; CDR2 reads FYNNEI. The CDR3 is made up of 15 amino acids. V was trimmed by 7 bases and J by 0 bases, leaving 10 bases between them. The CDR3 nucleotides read TGTGCCAGCACGCTTGACAGCTCTGGGGCCAACGTCCTGACTTTC. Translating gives CASTLDSSGANVLTF.

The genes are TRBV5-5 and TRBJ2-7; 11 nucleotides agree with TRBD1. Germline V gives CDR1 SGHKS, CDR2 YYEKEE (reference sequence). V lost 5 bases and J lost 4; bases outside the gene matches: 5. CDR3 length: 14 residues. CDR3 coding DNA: TGTGCCAGCAGTATGTGGGACAGGGGGTACGAGCAGTACGTC. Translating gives CASSMWDRGYEQYV.

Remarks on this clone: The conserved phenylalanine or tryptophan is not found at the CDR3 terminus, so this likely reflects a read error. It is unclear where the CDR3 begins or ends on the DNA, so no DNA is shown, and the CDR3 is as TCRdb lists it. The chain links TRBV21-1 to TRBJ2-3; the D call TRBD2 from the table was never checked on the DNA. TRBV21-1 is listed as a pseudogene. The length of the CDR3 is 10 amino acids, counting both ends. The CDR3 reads CASIRRGLPL.

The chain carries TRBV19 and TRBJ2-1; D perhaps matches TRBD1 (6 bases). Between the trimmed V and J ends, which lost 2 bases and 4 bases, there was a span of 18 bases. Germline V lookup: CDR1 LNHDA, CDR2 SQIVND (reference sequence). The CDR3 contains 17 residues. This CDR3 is CASSIYTPPDRYNEQFF. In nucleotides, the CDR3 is TGTGCCAGTAGTATATATACCCCCCCGGACAGATACAATGAGCAGTTCTTC.

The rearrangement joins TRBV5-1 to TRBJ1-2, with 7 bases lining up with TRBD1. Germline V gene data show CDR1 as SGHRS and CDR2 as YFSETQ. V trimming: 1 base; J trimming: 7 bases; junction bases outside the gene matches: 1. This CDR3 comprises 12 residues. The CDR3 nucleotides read TGCGCCAGCAGCTTGACAGGGGCTGGCTACACCTTC. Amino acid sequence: CASSLTGAGYTF.

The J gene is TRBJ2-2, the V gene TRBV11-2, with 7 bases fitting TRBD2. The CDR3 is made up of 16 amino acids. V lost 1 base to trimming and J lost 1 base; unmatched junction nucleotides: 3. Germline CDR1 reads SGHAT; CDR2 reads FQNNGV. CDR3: CASSLGASGNTGELFF. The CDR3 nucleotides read TGTGCCAGCAGCTTAGGGGCTAGCGGGAACACCGGGGAGCTGTTTTTT. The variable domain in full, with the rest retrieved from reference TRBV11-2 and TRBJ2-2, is EAGVAQSPRYKIIEKRQSVAFWCNPISGHATLYWYQQILGQGPKLLIQFQNNGVVDDSQLPKDRFSAERLKGVDSTLKIQPAKLEDSAVYLCASSLGASGNTGELFFGEGSRLTVL.

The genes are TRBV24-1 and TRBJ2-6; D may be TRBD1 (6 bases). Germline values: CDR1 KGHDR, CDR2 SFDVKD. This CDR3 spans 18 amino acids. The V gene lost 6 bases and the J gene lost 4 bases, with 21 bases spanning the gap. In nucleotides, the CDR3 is TGTGCCACCAGTCACAGGGCCTCGGGTTCCCTCGGGGCCAACGTCCTGACTTTC. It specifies CATSHRASGSLGANVLTF.

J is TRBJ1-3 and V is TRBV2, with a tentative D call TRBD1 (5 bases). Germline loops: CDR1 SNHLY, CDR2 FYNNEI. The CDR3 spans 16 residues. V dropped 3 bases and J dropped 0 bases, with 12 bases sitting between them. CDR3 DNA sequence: TGTGCCAGCAGTGATTCATACAGGAGCTCTGGAAACACCATATATTTT. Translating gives CASSDSYRSSGNTIYF.

The DNA for the CDR3 is TGTGCCAGCTCACCGATGACTAGCGGGAGGGCCGCTGGGGCCAACGTCCTGACTTTC. Translating it yields CASSPMTSGRAAGANVLTF. The genes are TRBV18 and TRBJ2-6; the match to TRBD2 covers 14 bases. Per the germline V gene, CDR1 is KGHSH and CDR2 is LQKENI. After removal of 3 bases from V and 2 bases from J, the junction contained 6 bases not matched to a gene. This CDR3 contains 19 residues.

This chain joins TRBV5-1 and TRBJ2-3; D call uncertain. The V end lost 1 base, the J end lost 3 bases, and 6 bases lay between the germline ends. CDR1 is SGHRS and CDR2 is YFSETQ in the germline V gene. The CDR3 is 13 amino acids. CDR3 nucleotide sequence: TGCGCCAGCAGCTTGTTCACAACAGATACGCAGTATTTT. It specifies CASSLFTTDTQYF.

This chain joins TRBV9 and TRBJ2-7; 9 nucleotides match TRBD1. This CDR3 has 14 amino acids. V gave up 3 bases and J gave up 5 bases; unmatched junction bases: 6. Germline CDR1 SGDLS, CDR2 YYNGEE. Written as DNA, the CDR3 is TGTGCCAGCAGCGGCGGGACAGGGATCCACGAGCAGTACTTC. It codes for CASSGGTGIHEQYF. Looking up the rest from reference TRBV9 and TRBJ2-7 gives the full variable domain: DSGVTQTPKHLITATGQRVTLRCSPRSGDLSVYWYQQSLDQGLQFLIQYYNGEERAKGNILERFSAQQFPDLHSELNLSSLELGDSALYFCASSGGTGIHEQYFGPGTRLTVT.

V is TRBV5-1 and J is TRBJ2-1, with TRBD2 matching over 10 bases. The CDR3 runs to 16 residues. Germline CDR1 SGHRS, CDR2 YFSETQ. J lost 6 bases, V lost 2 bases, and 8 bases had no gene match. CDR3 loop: CASSFPARTSGNEQFF. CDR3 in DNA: TGCGCCAGCAGCTTCCCGGCTCGGACTAGCGGCAATGAGCAGTTCTTC.

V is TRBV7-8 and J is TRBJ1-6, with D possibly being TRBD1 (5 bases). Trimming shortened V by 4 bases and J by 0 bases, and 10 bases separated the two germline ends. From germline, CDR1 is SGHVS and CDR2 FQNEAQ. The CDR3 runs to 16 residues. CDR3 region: CASSYRQSSYNSPLHF. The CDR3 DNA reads TGTGCCAGCAGCTACAGACAGAGCTCCTATAATTCACCCCTCCACTTT. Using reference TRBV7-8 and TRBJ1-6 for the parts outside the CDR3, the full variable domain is GAGVSQSPRYKVAKRGQDVALRCDPISGHVSLFWYQQALGQGPEFLTYFQNEAQLDKSGLPSDRFFAERPEGSVSTLKIQRTQQEDSAVYLCASSYRQSSYNSPLHFGNGTRLTVT.

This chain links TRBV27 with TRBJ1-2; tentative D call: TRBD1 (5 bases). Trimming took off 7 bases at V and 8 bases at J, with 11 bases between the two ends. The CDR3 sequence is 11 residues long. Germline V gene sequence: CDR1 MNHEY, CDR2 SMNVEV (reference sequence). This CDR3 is CASMGGSGYTF. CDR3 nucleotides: TGTGCCAGCATGGGGGGATCCGGCTACACCTTC.

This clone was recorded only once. The CDR3 bases are TGTGCTAGTGGTTTCACAGGGACTAATGAAAAACTGTTTTTT. Its translation is CASGFTGTNEKLFF. V gene TRBV12-5 combines with J gene TRBJ1-4; D perhaps matches TRBD1 (6 bases). The CDR3 covers 14 residues. Looked up from germline, CDR1 is LGHNT and CDR2 is FRNRAP. V was pared by 3 bases and J by 2 bases, with 7 bases between.

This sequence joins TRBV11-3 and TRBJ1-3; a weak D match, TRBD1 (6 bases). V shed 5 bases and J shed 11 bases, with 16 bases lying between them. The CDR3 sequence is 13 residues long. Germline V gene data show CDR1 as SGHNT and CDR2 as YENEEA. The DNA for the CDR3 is TGTGCCAGCAGCCTCGACAGGATATCGGCCATATATTTT. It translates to CASSLDRISAIYF.

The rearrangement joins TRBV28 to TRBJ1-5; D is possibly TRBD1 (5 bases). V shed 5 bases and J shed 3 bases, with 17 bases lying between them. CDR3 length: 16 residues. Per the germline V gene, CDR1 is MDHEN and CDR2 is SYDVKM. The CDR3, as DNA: TGTGCCAGCAGTCGTTTAGTTCAGGGCTACAATCAGCCCCAGCATTTT. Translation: CASSRLVQGYNQPQHF.

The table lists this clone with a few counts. In nucleotides, the CDR3 is TGCGCCAGCAGCAGTTCCGGGACAGGGTCCTACGAGCAGTACTTC. It encodes CASSSSGTGSYEQYF. The chain links TRBV5-1 to TRBJ2-7; 9 positions agree with TRBD1. The CDR3 extends over 15 amino acids. CDR1 is SGHRS and CDR2 is YFSETQ in the germline V gene. Losses at the gene ends were 4 bases for V and 1 base for J; bases not matched to a gene: 6.

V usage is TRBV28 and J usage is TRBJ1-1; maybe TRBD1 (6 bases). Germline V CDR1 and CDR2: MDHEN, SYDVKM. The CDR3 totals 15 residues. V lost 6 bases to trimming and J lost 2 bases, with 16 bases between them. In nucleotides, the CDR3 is TGTGCCAGCAGGGGGACGACAGGACTTAACACTGAAGCTTTCTTT. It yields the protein CASRGTTGLNTEAFF. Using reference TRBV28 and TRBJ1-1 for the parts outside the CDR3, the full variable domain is DVKVTQSSRYLVKRTGEKVFLECVQDMDHENMFWYRQDPGLGLRLIYFSYDVKMKEKGDIPEGYSVSREKKERFSLILESASTNQTSMYLCASRGTTGLNTEAFFGQGTRLTVV.

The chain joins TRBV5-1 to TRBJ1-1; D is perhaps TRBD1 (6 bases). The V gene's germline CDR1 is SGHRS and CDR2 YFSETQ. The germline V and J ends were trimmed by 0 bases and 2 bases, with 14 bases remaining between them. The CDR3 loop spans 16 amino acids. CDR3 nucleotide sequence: TGCGCCAGCAGCTTGGAACAGGGCTTGGGAAACACTGAAGCTTTCTTT. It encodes CASSLEQGLGNTEAFF.